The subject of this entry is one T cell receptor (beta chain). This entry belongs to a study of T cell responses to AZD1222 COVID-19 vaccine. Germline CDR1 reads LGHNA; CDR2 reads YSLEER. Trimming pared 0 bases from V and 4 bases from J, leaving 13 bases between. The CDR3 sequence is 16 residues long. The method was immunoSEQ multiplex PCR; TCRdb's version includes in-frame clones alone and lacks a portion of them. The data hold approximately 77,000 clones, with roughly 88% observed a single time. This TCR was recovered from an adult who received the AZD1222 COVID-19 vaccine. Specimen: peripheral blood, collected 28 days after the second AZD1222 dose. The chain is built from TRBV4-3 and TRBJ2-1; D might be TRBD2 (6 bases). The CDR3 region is CASSQDESSGYNEQFF. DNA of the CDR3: TGCGCCAGCAGCCAAGATGAGAGTAGCGGTTACAATGAGCAGTTCTTC.